These 13 T cell receptor beta chains share one sample of origin, sequenced in a study of T cell responses to AZD1222 COVID-19 vaccine. Method: immunoSEQ multiplex PCR; TCRdb's copy keeps in-frame clones and lacks some. The table lists about 99,000 clones, 70% to 90% of them singletons. Sequences were derived from peripheral blood, sampled on day 0 of AZD1222 vaccination. Receptor source: an adult in good health.

Only one count was recorded for this clone. The chain uses TRBV27 and TRBJ1-2; 11 bases line up with TRBD1. CDR1 is MNHEY and CDR2 is SMNVEV in the germline V gene (reference sequence). The CDR3 consists of 16 residues. The trim removed 5 bases at V and 4 bases at J, leaving 9 bases unmatched. CDR3 DNA sequence: TGTGCCAGCAGTCAAAACCTCGGACAGGGGGCCTATGGCTACACCTTC. Translating gives CASSQNLGQGAYGYTF.

V is TRBV6-5 and J is TRBJ1-2; 12 bases fit TRBD1. This CDR3 is built from 16 residues. Germline CDR1 reads MNHEY; CDR2 reads SVGAGI. Germline trimming cut 4 bases from V and 4 bases from J; bases unmatched to any gene: 7. The CDR3: CASSFPGQGATYGYTF. DNA of the CDR3: TGTGCCAGCAGTTTCCCGGGACAGGGGGCAACCTATGGCTACACCTTC.

The chain carries TRBV27 and TRBJ2-7; no reliable D call. The CDR3 contains 14 residues. Germline V gives CDR1 MNHEY, CDR2 SMNVEV (reference sequence). V lost 5 bases to trimming and J lost 3 bases, with 14 bases between them. Here the CDR3 reads CASSGTGLFYEQYF. As DNA, the CDR3 is TGTGCCAGCAGTGGAACCGGGTTATTCTACGAGCAGTACTTC.

The chain couples TRBV7-9 to TRBJ1-4, with D unresolved. V shed 6 bases and J shed 0 bases, with 5 bases lying between them. The CDR3 extends over 13 amino acids. Germline-derived CDR1 and CDR2 are SEHNR and FQNEAQ (reference sequence). CDR3 sequence (DNA): TGTGCCAGCAGAGCTGCAACTAATGAAAAACTGTTTTTT. It specifies CASRAATNEKLFF.

This clone has more than one count but fewer than ten. The junction differs from germline at one of its ends, possibly a read error. The J gene is TRBJ2-2, the V gene TRBV15, with 7 nucleotides matching TRBD1. This CDR3 has 15 residues. CDR1 and CDR2 from the germline V gene are LNHNV and YYDKDF (reference sequence). As DNA, the CDR3 is TGTGCCACCAGCAGAGAGACAGGGAACGCCGGGGAGCTGTTTTTT. Translation: CATSRETGNAGELFF.

The gene calls are TRBV3-1 (or the pseudogene TRBV3-2) and TRBJ1-1, with 8 positions matching TRBD1. The V segment lost 5 bases and the J segment 3 bases; nucleotides outside the gene matches: 8. The CDR3 has 15 amino acids. Germline CDR1 reads LGHDT; CDR2 reads YNNKEL (reference sequence). The CDR3 sequence is CASSLRRGPDTEAFF. The CDR3 DNA sequence: TGTGCCAGCAGCTTACGCAGGGGGCCTGACACTGAAGCTTTCTTT.

This clone came up a few times. This chain connects TRBV14 to TRBJ1-1; D is ambiguous. V was pared by 1 base and J by 2 bases, with 2 bases between. The CDR3 spans 12 residues. Germline loops: CDR1 SGHDN, CDR2 FVKESK. The CDR3 spells CASSQANTEAFF. Written as DNA, the CDR3 is TGTGCCAGCAGCCAAGCAAACACTGAAGCTTTCTTT.

The chain employs TRBV5-1 and TRBJ1-2; 9 positions match TRBD1. CDR3 size: 15 residues. The germline V gene encodes CDR1 SGHRS and CDR2 YFSETQ. V trimming: 1 base; J trimming: 1 base; junction bases outside the gene matches: 2. CDR3 loop: CASSLRTGDNYGYTF. The CDR3 coding sequence is TGCGCCAGCAGCTTGCGGACAGGGGATAACTATGGCTACACCTTC.

The chain has TRBV19 and TRBJ2-6; D remains ambiguous. With 3 bases removed from V and 2 bases from J, the gap between germline ends came to 14 bases. Germline values: CDR1 LNHDA, CDR2 SQIVND (reference sequence). There are 17 residues in the CDR3. CDR3 amino acids: CASSISWPGAGANVLTF. CDR3 DNA sequence: TGTGCCAGTAGTATCTCATGGCCTGGAGCTGGGGCCAACGTCCTGACTTTC.

The chain employs TRBV28 and TRBJ1-1; 10 bases fit TRBD1. The germline CDR1 and CDR2 sequences are MDHEN and SYDVKM. This CDR3 is 17 amino acids long. The V gene end was trimmed by 2 bases and the J gene end by 3 bases; junction bases not matched to a gene: 9. CDR3 residues: CASSLEGTGVSYTEAFF. The DNA for the CDR3 is TGTGCCAGCAGTTTAGAGGGGACAGGGGTGTCGTACACTGAAGCTTTCTTT. The whole variable domain, filled in from reference TRBV28 and TRBJ1-1, reads DVKVTQSSRYLVKRTGEKVFLECVQDMDHENMFWYRQDPGLGLRLIYFSYDVKMKEKGDIPEGYSVSREKKERFSLILESASTNQTSMYLCASSLEGTGVSYTEAFFGQGTRLTVV.

This clone came up once. The J gene is TRBJ1-2, the V gene TRBV10-3; 11 bases align to TRBD1. There are 15 residues in the CDR3. The germline V gene has CDR1 ENHRY and CDR2 SYGVKD. V was pared by 8 bases and J by 2 bases, with 7 bases of the junction left unmatched. CDR3 amino acids: CAIGTWTGGNYGYTF. Here the CDR3 DNA reads TGTGCCATCGGTACTTGGACAGGGGGCAACTATGGCTACACCTTC.

This clone appeared once. V and J are TRBV28 and TRBJ1-5; 7 bases line up with TRBD1. Germline loops: CDR1 MDHEN, CDR2 SYDVKM. The CDR3 consists of 14 residues. V trimming: 6 bases; J trimming: 4 bases; junction bases outside the gene matches: 6. The CDR3 sequence: CASSPTGVNQPQHF. CDR3 coding DNA: TGTGCCAGCAGCCCAACAGGGGTTAATCAGCCCCAGCATTTT.

The CDR3 DNA is TGTGCCAGCAGCTTAGGGCTCTCCGGGACACGGAATTCACCCCTCCACTTT. Translation: CASSLGLSGTRNSPLHF. This sequence joins TRBV7-8 and TRBJ1-6; perhaps TRBD1 as D (6 bases). Germline-derived CDR1 and CDR2 are SGHVS and FQNEAQ. Trimming stripped 1 base from V and 7 bases from J, with 17 bases between. The CDR3 sequence is 17 residues long.